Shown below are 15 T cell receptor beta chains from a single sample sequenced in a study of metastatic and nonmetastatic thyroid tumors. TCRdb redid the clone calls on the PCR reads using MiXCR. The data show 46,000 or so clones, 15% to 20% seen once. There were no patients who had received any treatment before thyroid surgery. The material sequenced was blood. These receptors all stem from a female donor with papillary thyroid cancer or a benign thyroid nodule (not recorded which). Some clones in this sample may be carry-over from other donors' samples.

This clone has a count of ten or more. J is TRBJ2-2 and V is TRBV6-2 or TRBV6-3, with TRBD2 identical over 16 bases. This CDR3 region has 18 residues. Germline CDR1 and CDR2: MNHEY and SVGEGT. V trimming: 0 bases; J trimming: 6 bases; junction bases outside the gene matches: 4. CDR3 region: CASSYSGTSGRASGELFF. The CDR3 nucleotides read TGTGCCAGCAGTTACTCAGGGACTAGCGGGAGGGCCTCCGGGGAGCTGTTTTTT.

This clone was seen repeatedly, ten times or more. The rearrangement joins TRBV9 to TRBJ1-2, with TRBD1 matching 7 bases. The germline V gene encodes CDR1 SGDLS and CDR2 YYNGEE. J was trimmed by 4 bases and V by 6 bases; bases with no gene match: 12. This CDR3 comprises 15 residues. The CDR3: CASTLGQEASYGYTF. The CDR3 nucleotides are TGTGCCAGCACCCTAGGACAGGAGGCTAGCTATGGCTACACCTTC.

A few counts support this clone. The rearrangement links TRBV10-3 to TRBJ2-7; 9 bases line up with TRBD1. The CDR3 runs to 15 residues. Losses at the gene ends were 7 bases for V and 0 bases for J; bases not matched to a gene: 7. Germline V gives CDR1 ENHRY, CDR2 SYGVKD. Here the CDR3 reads CAITPGQGYSYEQYF. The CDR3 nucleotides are TGTGCCATCACCCCGGGACAGGGATACTCCTACGAGCAGTACTTC.

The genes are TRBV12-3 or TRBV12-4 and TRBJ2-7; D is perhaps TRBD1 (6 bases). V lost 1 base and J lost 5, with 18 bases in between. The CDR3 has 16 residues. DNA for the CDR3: TGTGCCAGCAGTTTAGACAGGGCTGTCTATTACCACGAGCAGTACTTC. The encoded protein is CASSLDRAVYYHEQYF.

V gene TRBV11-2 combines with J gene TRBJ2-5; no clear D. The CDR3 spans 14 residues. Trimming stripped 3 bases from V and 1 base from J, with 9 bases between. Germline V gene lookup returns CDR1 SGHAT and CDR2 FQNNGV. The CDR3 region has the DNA TGTGCCAGCAGCTTTCCCCCGGGCCAAGAGACCCAGTACTTC. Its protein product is CASSFPPGQETQYF.

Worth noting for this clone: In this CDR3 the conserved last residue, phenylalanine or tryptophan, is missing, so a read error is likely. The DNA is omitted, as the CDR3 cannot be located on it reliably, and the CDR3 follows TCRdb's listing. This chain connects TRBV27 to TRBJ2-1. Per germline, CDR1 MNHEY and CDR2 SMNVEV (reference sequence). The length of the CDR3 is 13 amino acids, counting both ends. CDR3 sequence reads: CASSLSPRNEQAL.

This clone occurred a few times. The CDR3: CASSLTSGGSNEQFF. DNA of the CDR3: TGTGCCAGCAGTCTTACTAGCGGGGGGAGCAATGAGCAGTTCTTC. The chain recombines TRBV6-1 with TRBJ2-1, with TRBD2 matching 12 bases. Germline V gene data show CDR1 as MNHNS and CDR2 as SASEGT. With V trimmed by 5 bases and J by 6 bases, 5 bases remained unmatched. The CDR3 consists of 15 residues.

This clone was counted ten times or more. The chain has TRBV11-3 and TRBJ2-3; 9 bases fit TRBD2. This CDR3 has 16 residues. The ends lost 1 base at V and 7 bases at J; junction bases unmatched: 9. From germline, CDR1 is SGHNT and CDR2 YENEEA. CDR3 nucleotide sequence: TGTGCCAGCAGCTTAGGGGGCGGGACTAGCATTCATACGCAGTATTTT. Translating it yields CASSLGGGTSIHTQYF.

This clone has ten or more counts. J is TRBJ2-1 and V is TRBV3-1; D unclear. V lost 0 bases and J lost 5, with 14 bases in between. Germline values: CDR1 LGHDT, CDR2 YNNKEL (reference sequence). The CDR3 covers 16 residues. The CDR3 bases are TGTGCCAGCAGCCAAGACCTGCCTGAATCGGACAATGAGCAGTTCTTC. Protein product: CASSQDLPESDNEQFF.

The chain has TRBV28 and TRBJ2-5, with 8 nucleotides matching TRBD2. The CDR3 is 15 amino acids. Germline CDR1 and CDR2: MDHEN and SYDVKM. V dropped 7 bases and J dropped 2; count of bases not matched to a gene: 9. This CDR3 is CASTRSGSRQETQYF. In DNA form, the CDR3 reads TGTGCCAGCACTCGGAGCGGGAGTCGTCAAGAGACCCAGTACTTC.

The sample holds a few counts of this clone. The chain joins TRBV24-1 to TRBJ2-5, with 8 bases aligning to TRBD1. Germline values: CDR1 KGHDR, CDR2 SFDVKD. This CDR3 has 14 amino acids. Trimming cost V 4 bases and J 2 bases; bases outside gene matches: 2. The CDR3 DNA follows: TGTGCCACCAGTGAGCGGACAGGGCAAGAGACCCAGTACTTC. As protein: CATSERTGQETQYF.

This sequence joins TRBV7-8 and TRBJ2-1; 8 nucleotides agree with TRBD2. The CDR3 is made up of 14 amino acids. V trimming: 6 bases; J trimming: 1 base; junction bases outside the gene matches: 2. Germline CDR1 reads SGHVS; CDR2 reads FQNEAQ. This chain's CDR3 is CASSSGASYNEQFF. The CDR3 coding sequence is TGTGCCAGCAGTAGCGGGGCTTCCTACAATGAGCAGTTCTTC.

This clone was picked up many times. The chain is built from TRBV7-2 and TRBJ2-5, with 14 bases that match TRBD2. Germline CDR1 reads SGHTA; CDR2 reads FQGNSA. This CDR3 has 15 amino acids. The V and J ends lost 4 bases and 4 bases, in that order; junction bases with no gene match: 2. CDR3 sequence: CASSSGLAGAETQYF. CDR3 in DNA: TGTGCCAGCAGCTCGGGACTAGCGGGAGCAGAGACCCAGTACTTC.

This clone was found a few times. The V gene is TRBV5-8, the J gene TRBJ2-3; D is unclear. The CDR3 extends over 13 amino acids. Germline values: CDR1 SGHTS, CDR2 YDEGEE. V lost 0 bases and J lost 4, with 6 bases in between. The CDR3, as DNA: TGTGCCAGCAGCTTGGGGGGTCCAGATACGCAGTATTTT. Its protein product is CASSLGGPDTQYF.

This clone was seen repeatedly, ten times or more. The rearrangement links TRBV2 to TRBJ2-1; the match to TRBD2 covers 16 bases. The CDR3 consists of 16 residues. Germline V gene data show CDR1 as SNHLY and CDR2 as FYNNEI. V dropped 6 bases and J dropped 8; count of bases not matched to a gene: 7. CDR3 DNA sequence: TGTGCCAGCAGGCCGGGACTAGCGGGAGGGCCGCATGAGCAGTTCTTC. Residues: CASRPGLAGGPHEQFF.